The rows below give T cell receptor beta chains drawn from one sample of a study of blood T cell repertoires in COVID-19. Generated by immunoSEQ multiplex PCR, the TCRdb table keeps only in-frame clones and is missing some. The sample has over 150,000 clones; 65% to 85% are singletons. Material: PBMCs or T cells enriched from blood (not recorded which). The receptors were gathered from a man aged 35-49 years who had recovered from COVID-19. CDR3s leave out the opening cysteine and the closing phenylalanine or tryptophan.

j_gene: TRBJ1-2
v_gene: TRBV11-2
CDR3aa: ASTPQGLEGYT

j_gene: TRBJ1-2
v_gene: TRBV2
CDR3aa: ASSEDSDGYT

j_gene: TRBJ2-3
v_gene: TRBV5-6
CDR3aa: ASSWEGQGTDTQY

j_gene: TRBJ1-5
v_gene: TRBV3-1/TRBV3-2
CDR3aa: ASSQETRQPQH

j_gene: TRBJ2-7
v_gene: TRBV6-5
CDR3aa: APLIVNRKY

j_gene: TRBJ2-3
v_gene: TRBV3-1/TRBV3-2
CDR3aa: ASSPGGASTDTQY

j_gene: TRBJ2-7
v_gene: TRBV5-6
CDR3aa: ASSLELNTGGLSYEQY

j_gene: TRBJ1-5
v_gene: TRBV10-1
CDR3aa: ATPRTGVNQPQH

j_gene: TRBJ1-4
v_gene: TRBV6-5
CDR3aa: ASRTGRTNEKLF

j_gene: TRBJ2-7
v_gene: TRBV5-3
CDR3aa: ARSSPDRGLPEQY

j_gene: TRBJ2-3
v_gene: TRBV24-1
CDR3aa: ATSDLSTGGKATDTQY

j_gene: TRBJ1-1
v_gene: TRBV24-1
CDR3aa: ATSDLRTGGTEAF

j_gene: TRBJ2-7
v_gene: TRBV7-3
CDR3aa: ASSPSGGAYEQY

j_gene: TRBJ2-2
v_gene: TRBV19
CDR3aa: ASRWTGNVGELF

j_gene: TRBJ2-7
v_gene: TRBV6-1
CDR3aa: ASSEAEKALNEQY

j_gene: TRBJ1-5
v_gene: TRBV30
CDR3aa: AWSVSGVNNQPQH

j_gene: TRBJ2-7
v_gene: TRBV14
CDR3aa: ASSQGVLRGGHYEQY

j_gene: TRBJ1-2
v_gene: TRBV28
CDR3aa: ASSALSLYGYT

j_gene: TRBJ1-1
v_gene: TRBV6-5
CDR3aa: ASLAFAEAF

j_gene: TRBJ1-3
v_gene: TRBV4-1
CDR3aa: ASSQVTGLSGNTIY

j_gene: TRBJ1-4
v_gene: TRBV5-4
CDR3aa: ASSLGVGLATNEKLF

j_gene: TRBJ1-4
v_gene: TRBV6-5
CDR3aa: ASTTTGSPPGKLF